This T cell receptor (beta chain) stems from a study of T-cell reconstitution after alpha-beta-depleted transplantation in children. This clonotype was seen a handful of times. Its antigen remains unidentified. CDR1 and CDR2 (germline): SEHNR, FQNEAQ (reference sequence). Trimming cost V 5 bases and J 2 bases, with 16 bases left between them. This CDR3 spans 15 amino acids. Broader study findings: In patients about two months after transplant, alpha-beta T cells reportedly arose from several hundred expanded graft clones.

Unique molecular identifiers were built into the TCRbeta library. TCRdb re-derived calls from the PCR reads in MiXCR, one entry per CDR3 protein. This table holds 750,000 to 950,000 distinct CDR3 sequences, under 20% found once. The starting material was PBMCs, mostly from graft donor cells, obtained 360 days after TCRalphabeta/CD19-depleted stem cell transplant. The gene calls are TRBV7-9 and TRBJ2-7, with D maybe TRBD1 (8 bases). This sequence originates from a male patient between 5 and 17 years old who had a stem cell transplant for acute lymphoblastic leukemia, so the T cells may come from the graft donor. The CDR3 nucleotides read TGTGCCAGCAGCGAACGACAGGGGAGGGCCTACGAGCAGTACTTC. Translating gives CASSERQGRAYEQYF.